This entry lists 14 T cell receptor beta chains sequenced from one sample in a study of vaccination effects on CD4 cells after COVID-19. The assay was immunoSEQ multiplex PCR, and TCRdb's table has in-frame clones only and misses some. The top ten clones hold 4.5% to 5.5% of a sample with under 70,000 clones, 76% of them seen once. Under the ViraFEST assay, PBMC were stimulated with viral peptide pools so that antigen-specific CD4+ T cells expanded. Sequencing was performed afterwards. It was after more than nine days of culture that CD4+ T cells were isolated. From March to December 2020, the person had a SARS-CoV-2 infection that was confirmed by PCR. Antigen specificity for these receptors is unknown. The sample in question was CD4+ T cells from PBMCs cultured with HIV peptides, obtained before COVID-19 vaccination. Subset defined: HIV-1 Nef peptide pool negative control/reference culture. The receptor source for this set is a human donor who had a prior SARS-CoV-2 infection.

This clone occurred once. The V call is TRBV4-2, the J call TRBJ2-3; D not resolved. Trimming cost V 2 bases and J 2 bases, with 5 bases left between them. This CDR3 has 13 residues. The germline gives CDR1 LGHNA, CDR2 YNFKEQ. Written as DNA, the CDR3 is TGTGCCAGCAGCCAACCCACCACAGATACGCAGTATTTT. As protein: CASSQPTTDTQYF.

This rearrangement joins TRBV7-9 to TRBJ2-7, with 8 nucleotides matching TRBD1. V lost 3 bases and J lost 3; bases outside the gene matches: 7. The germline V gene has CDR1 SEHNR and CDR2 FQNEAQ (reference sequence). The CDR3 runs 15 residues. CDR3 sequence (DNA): TGTGCCAGCAGCTTCCTTTCAGGACAGGGCTACGAGCAGTACTTC. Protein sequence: CASSFLSGQGYEQYF.

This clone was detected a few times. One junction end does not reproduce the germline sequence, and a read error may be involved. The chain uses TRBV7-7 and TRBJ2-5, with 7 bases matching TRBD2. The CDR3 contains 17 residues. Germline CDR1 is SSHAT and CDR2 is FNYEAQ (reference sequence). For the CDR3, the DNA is TGTGCTAGCAGCCGGACCCGGGCTAGCGGCGTTCAAGAGACCCAGTACTTC. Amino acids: CASSRTRASGVQETQYF.

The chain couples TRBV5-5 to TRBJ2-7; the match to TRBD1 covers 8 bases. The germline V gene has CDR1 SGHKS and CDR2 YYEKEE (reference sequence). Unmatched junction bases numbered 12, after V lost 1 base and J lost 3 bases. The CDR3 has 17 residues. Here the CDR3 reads CASSLSLPDRGYYEQYF. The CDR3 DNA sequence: TGTGCCAGCAGCTTGTCGCTCCCCGACAGGGGCTACTACGAGCAGTACTTC.

CDR3 in amino acids: CASSLTPRRTSDYSNQPQHF. The CDR3 DNA reads TGTGCCAGCAGTCTAACCCCCCGTAGGACTTCTGACTATAGCAATCAGCCCCAGCATTTT. The genes are TRBV6-2 or TRBV6-3 and TRBJ1-5; no clear D gene. Looked up from germline, CDR1 is MNHEY and CDR2 is SVGEGT. Trimming cost V 5 bases and J 0 bases, with 26 bases left between them. The CDR3 extends over 20 amino acids.

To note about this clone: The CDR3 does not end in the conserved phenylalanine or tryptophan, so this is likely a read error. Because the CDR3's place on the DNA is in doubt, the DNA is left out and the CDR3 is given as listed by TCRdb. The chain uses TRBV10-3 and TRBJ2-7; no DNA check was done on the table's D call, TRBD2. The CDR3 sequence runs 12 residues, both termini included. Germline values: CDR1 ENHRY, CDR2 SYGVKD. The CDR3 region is CAISEGLAGNLI.

The CDR3 protein is CAITPGQHTGELFF. DNA of the CDR3: TGTGCCATCACCCCGGGACAGCACACCGGGGAGCTGTTTTTT. The chain combines TRBV10-3 with TRBJ2-2; TRBD1 matches 7 bases. The junction had 5 bases not matched to a gene; V was cut back by 7 bases and J by 3 bases. Germline-derived CDR1 and CDR2 are ENHRY and SYGVKD. This CDR3 region has 14 residues.

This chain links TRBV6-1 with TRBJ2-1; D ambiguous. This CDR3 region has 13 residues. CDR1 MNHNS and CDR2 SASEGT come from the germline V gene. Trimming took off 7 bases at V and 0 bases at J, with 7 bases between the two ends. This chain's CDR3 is CASKVSSYNEQFF. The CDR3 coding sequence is TGTGCCAGCAAGGTTAGCTCCTACAATGAGCAGTTCTTC.

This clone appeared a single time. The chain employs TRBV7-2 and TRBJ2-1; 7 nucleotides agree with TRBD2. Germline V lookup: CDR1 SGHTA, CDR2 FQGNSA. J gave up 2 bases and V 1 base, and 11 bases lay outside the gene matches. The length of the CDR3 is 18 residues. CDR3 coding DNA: TGTGCCAGCAGCTTAGTTGTGGGAGGGCCCGGGACCTACAATGAGCAGTTCTTC. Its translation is CASSLVVGGPGTYNEQFF.

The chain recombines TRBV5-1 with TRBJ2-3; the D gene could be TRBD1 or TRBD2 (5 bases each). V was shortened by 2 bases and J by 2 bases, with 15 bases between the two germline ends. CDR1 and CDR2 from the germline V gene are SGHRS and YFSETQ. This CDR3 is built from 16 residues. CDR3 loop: CASSLAAGTDTDTQYF. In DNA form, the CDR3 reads TGCGCCAGCAGCTTAGCCGCCGGGACGGACACAGATACGCAGTATTTT.

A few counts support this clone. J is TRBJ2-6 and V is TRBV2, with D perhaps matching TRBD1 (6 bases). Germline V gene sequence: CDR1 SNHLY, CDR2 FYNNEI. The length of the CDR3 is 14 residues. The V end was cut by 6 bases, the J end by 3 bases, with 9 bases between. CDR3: CASRRDIGANVLTF. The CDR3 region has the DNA TGTGCCAGCAGGAGGGACATTGGGGCCAACGTCCTGACTTTC.

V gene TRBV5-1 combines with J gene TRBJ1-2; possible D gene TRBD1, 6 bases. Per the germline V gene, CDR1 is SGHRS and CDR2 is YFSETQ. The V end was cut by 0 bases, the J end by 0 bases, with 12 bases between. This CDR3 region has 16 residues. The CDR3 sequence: CASSLGGGASNYGYTF. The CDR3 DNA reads TGCGCCAGCAGCTTGGGGGGGGGCGCCTCTAACTATGGCTACACCTTC.

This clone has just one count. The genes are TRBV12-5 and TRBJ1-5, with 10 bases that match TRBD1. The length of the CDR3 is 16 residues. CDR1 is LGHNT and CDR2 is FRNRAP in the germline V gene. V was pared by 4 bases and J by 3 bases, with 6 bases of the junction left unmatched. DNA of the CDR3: TGTGCTAGTGGTTATGGCGGGACAGGGGACAATCAGCCCCAGCATTTT. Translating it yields CASGYGGTGDNQPQHF.

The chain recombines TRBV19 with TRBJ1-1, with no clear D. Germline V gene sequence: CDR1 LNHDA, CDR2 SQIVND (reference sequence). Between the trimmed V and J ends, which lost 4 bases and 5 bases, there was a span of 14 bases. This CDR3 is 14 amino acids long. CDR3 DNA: TGTGCCAGTAGTACGTTTGGGGTTAGGACTGAAGCTTTCTTT. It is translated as CASSTFGVRTEAFF.